This T cell receptor (beta chain) originates from a study of cytomegalovirus exposure and HLA in healthy donors. The primer mix had 60 Vbeta and 13 Jbeta primers. Clones were sequenced by immunoSEQ multiplex PCR, and TCRdb holds only the in-frame ones, with some missing. The data show 95,000 to 150,000 clones, about four fifths seen once. The V and J ends lost 1 base and 7 bases respectively, with 7 bases between them. In germline, CDR1 is MGHRA, CDR2 YSYEKL. The CDR3 is 12 residues long. The sequenced sample consisted of PBMCs. The chain couples TRBV4-1 to TRBJ1-2; D may be TRBD1 (5 bases). The receptor was derived from a female donor in good health and CMV-seropositive. CDR3 in amino acids: CASSQGGPGYTF. In nucleotides, the CDR3 is TGCGCCAGCAGCCAAGGGGGCCCTGGCTACACCTTC.